One and the same sample provided the 10 T cell receptor beta chains below, sequenced in a study of CD8 T cells in Susac syndrome. When the RNA was reverse transcribed, random hexamers were used with an input of 0.5 to 1 ug. TCRdb called the immunoSEQ multiplex PCR reads again in MiXCR, with one record for every CDR3 protein. The repertoire holds approximately 300,000 distinct CDR3 sequences, with around 85% as singletons. Sequenced material: CD8+ T cells from PBMCs. Receptors were obtained from a human donor with multiple sclerosis.

The J gene is TRBJ2-7, the V gene TRBV12-3 or TRBV12-4, with 8 positions matching TRBD1. The CDR3 runs 14 residues. J lost 5 bases, V lost 5 bases, and 8 bases had no gene match. CDR3 DNA: TGTGCCAGCAGTCATACGGGACAGGTACACGAGCAGTACTTC. Its translation: CASSHTGQVHEQYF.

This clonotype showed up just once. The chain joins TRBV5-4 to TRBJ2-3, with TRBD2 matching over 9 bases. Trimming cost V 4 bases and J 3 bases; bases outside gene matches: 15. Germline V lookup: CDR1 SGHNT, CDR2 YYREEE (reference sequence). The CDR3 loop spans 18 amino acids. DNA for the CDR3: TGTGCCAGCAGCCCTAATGCACTAGCGGGCAGGTTAACAGATACGCAGTATTTT. It codes for CASSPNALAGRLTDTQYF.

This clonotype was picked up one time. The V and J genes are TRBV3-1 and TRBJ2-1; perhaps D is TRBD1 or TRBD2 (5 bases each). This CDR3 comprises 18 residues. Trimming left V 0 bases short and J 4 bases short, with 19 bases between. Germline assignment: CDR1 LGHDT and CDR2 YNNKEL (reference sequence). CDR3 sequence reads: CASSQDVDLGTRYNEQFF. The CDR3 DNA reads as TGTGCCAGCAGCCAAGATGTTGACTTGGGGACCCGGTACAATGAGCAGTTCTTC.

The V gene is TRBV19, the J gene TRBJ1-1; D not resolved. The CDR3 spans 13 residues. Germline V gene sequence: CDR1 LNHDA, CDR2 SQIVND (reference sequence). Trimming pared 0 bases from V and 5 bases from J, leaving 7 bases between. CDR3 DNA sequence: TGTGCCAGTAGTATAGATCCGGAGACTGAAGCTTTCTTT. This codes for CASSIDPETEAFF.

J is TRBJ1-5 and V is TRBV28; no definite D call. Trimming removed 6 bases from V and 0 bases from J, with 6 bases in between. Per the germline V gene, CDR1 is MDHEN and CDR2 is SYDVKM. This CDR3 comprises 13 residues. CDR3 amino acids: CASRDNSNQPQHF. The CDR3 DNA reads as TGTGCCAGCAGGGATAATAGCAATCAGCCCCAGCATTTT.

V usage is TRBV7-3 and J usage is TRBJ2-7, with TRBD1 matching 11 bases. CDR1 is SGHTA, CDR2 FQGTGA, per germline. This CDR3 has 15 amino acids. Trimming at V came to 2 bases and at J to 6 bases, leaving 6 bases not matched to a gene. The CDR3 reads CASSLLDRGPGEQYF. The CDR3, as DNA: TGTGCCAGCAGCTTACTGGACAGGGGGCCAGGCGAGCAGTACTTC.

This rearrangement joins TRBV14 to TRBJ2-1; 11 nucleotides line up with TRBD2. V gave up 4 bases and J gave up 4 bases; unmatched junction bases: 6. The germline V gene encodes CDR1 SGHDN and CDR2 FVKESK. This CDR3 is built from 16 residues. CDR3 DNA sequence: TGTGCCAGCAGCCTTCTGACTAGCGGGATATACAATGAGCAGTTCTTC. Translating it yields CASSLLTSGIYNEQFF. Based on the CDR3 plus reference TRBV14 and TRBJ2-1, the full variable domain is EAGVTQFPSHSVIEKGQTVTLRCDPISGHDNLYWYRRVMGKEIKFLLHFVKESKQDESGMPNNRFLAERTGGTYSTLKVQPAELEDSGVYFCASSLLTSGIYNEQFFGPGTRLTVL.

This clonotype appeared a few times. The chain carries TRBV11-2 and TRBJ2-7; no reliable D call. Per germline, CDR1 SGHAT and CDR2 FQNNGV. With 4 bases removed from V and 2 bases from J, the gap between germline ends came to 15 bases. The CDR3 extends over 15 amino acids. CDR3 region: CASSSALLGAYEQYF. CDR3 nucleotides: TGTGCCAGCAGCTCCGCACTCCTAGGAGCCTACGAGCAGTACTTC.

The V call is TRBV30, the J call TRBJ2-7, with 7 positions matching TRBD2. The germline V gene encodes CDR1 GTSNPN and CDR2 SVGIG (reference sequence). The CDR3 is 17 residues long. With 4 bases clipped from V and 0 bases from J, the junction kept 15 bases outside the gene matches. For the CDR3, the DNA is TGTGCCTGGAAATCGGAGCGGGAAGGGCAAAGCTCCTACGAGCAGTACTTC. Translating it yields CAWKSEREGQSSYEQYF. Looking up the rest from reference TRBV30 and TRBJ2-7 gives the full variable domain: SQTIHQWPATLVQPVGSPLSLECTVEGTSNPNLYWYRQAAGRGLQLLFYSVGIGQISSEVPQNLSASRPQDRQFILSSKKLLLSDSGFYLCAWKSEREGQSSYEQYFGPGTRLTVT.

A few counts support this clonotype. The chain has TRBV7-8 and TRBJ2-7, with 8 bases identical to TRBD1. Losses at the gene ends were 5 bases for V and 1 base for J; bases not matched to a gene: 13. CDR3 length: 17 residues. Per the germline V gene, CDR1 is SGHVS and CDR2 is FQNEAQ. The chain's CDR3 is CASSQGTGGSPSYEQYF. CDR3 coding DNA: TGTGCCAGCAGCCAAGGAACAGGGGGTTCCCCTTCCTACGAGCAGTACTTC.